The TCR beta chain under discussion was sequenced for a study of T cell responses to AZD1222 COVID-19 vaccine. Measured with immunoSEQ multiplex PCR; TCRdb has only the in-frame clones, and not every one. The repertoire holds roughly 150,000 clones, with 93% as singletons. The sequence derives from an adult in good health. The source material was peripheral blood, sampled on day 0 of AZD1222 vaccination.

Here the CDR3 DNA reads TGTGCCAGCAGTTATGGGGAGCGATTGAACACTGAAGCTTTCTTT. Translating gives CASSYGERLNTEAFF. The chain carries TRBV5-6 and TRBJ1-1; D remains unclear. The CDR3 length is 15 residues. Between the trimmed V and J ends, which lost 5 bases and 0 bases, there was a span of 14 bases. Germline CDR1 SGHDT, CDR2 YYEEEE.